Below, 14 T cell receptor beta chains from the same sample are listed, as sequenced in a study of blood T cells in healthy people across ages. With a J-beta primer mix and a sample-barcoded 5' primer, a second PCR ran roughly 6 to 11 cycles. TCRdb used MiXCR to reprocess the 5' RACE reads, holding one entry per CDR3 protein. Among some 1,000,000 distinct CDR3 sequences, approximately 26% were seen once, and the ten largest hold approximately 0.71%. The sample also formed part of further work on T cells of mothers and their children.

Sequences were obtained from blood. The receptors shown here come from a girl aged 2-10 years in good health.

This clonotype has just a few counts. The chain employs TRBV29-1 and TRBJ2-5; TRBD2 might be the D (6 bases). This CDR3 contains 14 residues. Trimming left V 0 bases short and J 5 bases short, with 13 bases between. Germline CDR1 is SQVTM and CDR2 is ANQGSEA. This chain's CDR3 is CSVEDPGEEETQYF. CDR3 nucleotide sequence: TGCAGCGTTGAAGATCCGGGAGAGGAGGAGACCCAGTACTTC.

Ten or more counts support this clonotype. The gene calls are TRBV5-6 and TRBJ2-1; D possibly matches TRBD1 or TRBD2 (6 bases each). Germline CDR1 and CDR2: SGHDT and YYEEEE. The CDR3 sequence is 14 residues long. The ends were cut back, 2 bases at V and 4 bases at J, with 10 bases in the middle. In nucleotides, the CDR3 is TGTGCCAGCAGCTTTCGGGGGCCGTACAATGAGCAGTTCTTC. Translation gives CASSFRGPYNEQFF.

A few counts support this clonotype. The chain combines TRBV4-1 with TRBJ1-1, with D unresolved. This CDR3 spans 16 amino acids. V lost 1 base and J lost 4, with 16 bases in between. Germline values: CDR1 MGHRA, CDR2 YSYEKL. The CDR3: CASSQGPGPAGTEAFF. The DNA of the CDR3 is TGCGCCAGCAGCCAAGGTCCCGGGCCCGCGGGCACTGAAGCTTTCTTT.

This chain connects TRBV12-3 or TRBV12-4 to TRBJ1-2, with TRBD1 matching 9 bases. Germline trimming cut 5 bases from V and 6 bases from J; bases unmatched to any gene: 4. The length of the CDR3 is 13 residues. CDR3 loop: CASSRGQGNGYTF. DNA of the CDR3: TGTGCCAGCAGTCGCGGACAGGGGAATGGCTACACCTTC.

The chain carries TRBV12-5 and TRBJ1-6; D uncertain. Trimming cost V 3 bases and J 7 bases, with 10 bases left between them. Germline CDR1 reads LGHNT; CDR2 reads FRNRAP. The CDR3 extends over 14 amino acids. DNA of the CDR3: TGTGCTAGTGGTTTAGGTCAAACCAATTCACCCCTCCACTTT. Translation gives CASGLGQTNSPLHF. Based on the CDR3 plus reference TRBV12-5 and TRBJ1-6, the full variable domain is DARVTQTPRHKVTEMGQEVTMRCQPILGHNTVFWYRQTMMQGLELLAYFRNRAPLDDSGMPKDRFSAEMPDATLATLKIQPSEPRDSAVYFCASGLGQTNSPLHFGNGTRLTVT.

This rearrangement joins TRBV12-3 or TRBV12-4 to TRBJ2-1, with D possibly being TRBD1 or TRBD2 (6 bases each). The DNA matches TRBJ2-7 better at its end, which makes the J call doubtful. The CDR3 is 14 residues long. This CDR3 reads CASSTLGGFAEQYF. The DNA for the CDR3 is TGTGCCAGCAGTACCTTGGGGGGCTTTGCCGAGCAGTACTTC.

The V gene is TRBV6-1, the J gene TRBJ2-1, with 9 positions matching TRBD1. This CDR3 contains 15 residues. J gave up 7 bases and V 2 bases, and 6 bases lay outside the gene matches. Per the germline V gene, CDR1 is MNHNS and CDR2 is SASEGT. The CDR3 loop reads CASSERDRVGNEQFF. The DNA of the CDR3 is TGTGCCAGCAGTGAACGGGACAGGGTCGGTAATGAGCAGTTCTTC.

The chain joins TRBV7-2 to TRBJ2-3, with D unresolved. The CDR3 length is 17 residues. Trimming shortened V by 0 bases and J by 2 bases, and 15 bases separated the two germline ends. CDR1 is SGHTA and CDR2 is FQGNSA in the germline V gene. In DNA form, the CDR3 reads TGTGCCAGCAGCTTAGCGCATATTACGACTTTCACAGATACGCAGTATTTT. Translating gives CASSLAHITTFTDTQYF.

V and J are TRBV6-6 and TRBJ1-2; D not certain. With 5 bases removed from V and 5 bases from J, the gap between germline ends came to 15 bases. Germline assignment: CDR1 MNHNY and CDR2 SVGAGI (reference sequence). The CDR3 has 14 amino acids. CDR3 sequence (DNA): TGTGCCAGCAGTAGCCCTACGGCCCCATATGGCTACACCTTC. This encodes CASSSPTAPYGYTF.

The chain links TRBV11-3 to TRBJ2-7; the D gene could be TRBD1 or TRBD2 (5 bases each). V shed 5 bases and J shed 5 bases, with 13 bases lying between them. In germline, CDR1 is SGHNT, CDR2 YENEEA. The CDR3 totals 13 residues. CDR3 sequence: CASSLYPGHEQYF. CDR3 bases: TGTGCCAGCAGCCTATACCCGGGACACGAGCAGTACTTC.

In its sample, this clonotype was seen a few times. CDR3 in amino acids: CASSEIALRYEQYF. CDR3 DNA sequence: TGTGCCAGCAGTGAGATAGCCTTACGATACGAGCAGTACTTC. This chain links TRBV2 with TRBJ2-7; D gene ambiguous. The CDR3 is made up of 14 amino acids. V was clipped by 3 bases and J by 4 bases, with 13 bases between them. CDR1 and CDR2 (germline): SNHLY, FYNNEI.

Notes on this clonotype: Germline is not matched at one junction end, which may reflect a read error. The chain is built from TRBV12-3 or TRBV12-4 and TRBJ2-7; no reliable D call. This CDR3 region has 12 residues. The CDR3: CASSLNSYKQYF. The CDR3 DNA reads as TGTGCCAGCAGCCTGAACTCCTACAAGCAGTACTTC.

As concerns this clonotype: Mismatch with germline at one junction end may stem from a read error. The rearrangement uses TRBV20-1 and TRBJ2-4; D perhaps matches TRBD2 (5 bases). Germline V gives CDR1 DFQATT, CDR2 SNEGSKA (reference sequence). CDR3 length: 17 residues. CDR3 region: CGARVPGRDLTKNIQYF. The CDR3 bases are TGCGGTGCTAGAGTACCGGGGAGAGACCTCACCAAAAACATTCAGTACTTC.

This clonotype was seen only a few times. The chain couples TRBV4-1 to TRBJ1-5; D ambiguous. Trimming stripped 0 bases from V and 3 bases from J, with 9 bases between. The CDR3 contains 15 residues. Looked up from germline, CDR1 is MGHRA and CDR2 is YSYEKL. The CDR3 reads CASSQETVYNQPQHF. The CDR3 coding sequence is TGCGCCAGCAGCCAAGAAACAGTCTACAATCAGCCCCAGCATTTT.